One T cell receptor (beta chain) is described in this entry. No antigen is known for it. This sample is part of a study of shared clonotypes between healthy human individuals. Sequencing used immunoSEQ multiplex PCR; TCRdb keeps in-frame clones, though not all of them. Among about a million clones listed, about 72% were seen once. The CDR3 sequence is 15 residues long. The V end was cut by 5 bases, the J end by 0 bases, with 13 bases between. CDR1 and CDR2 from the germline V gene are SGHVS and FQNEAQ. Study-level findings and limits: Donors were few, which limited the genetic and exposure-history diversity represented.

The sequenced sample consisted of memory CD4+ T cells from PBMCs. Subset noted: CD45RA-negative fraction. The sequence was collected from a man aged 18 to 30 in good health. Some clones in this sample may be carry-over from other donors' samples. This chain links TRBV7-8 with TRBJ1-2; possible D gene TRBD1, 6 bases. The CDR3 is CASSQYRVSNYGYTF. The CDR3 region has the DNA TGTGCCAGCAGCCAGTACAGGGTATCTAACTATGGCTACACCTTC.